A single sample gave rise to the 5 T cell receptor beta chains below, sequenced in a study of T cell responses to AZD1222 COVID-19 vaccine. TCRdb's table, derived via immunoSEQ multiplex PCR, lists solely in-frame clones and lacks some. The repertoire holds 200,000 to 250,000 clones, with roughly 94% as singletons. Specimen: peripheral blood, collected 28 days after the second dose of the MenACWY control vaccine. The receptors here all came from an adult who received the MenACWY meningococcal vaccine as a control.

The gene calls are TRBV5-6 and TRBJ1-2; 8 nucleotides match TRBD1. With V trimmed by 2 bases and J by 1 base, 4 bases remained unmatched. CDR1 is SGHDT, CDR2 YYEEEE, per germline. This CDR3 is 15 amino acids long. In DNA, the CDR3 is TGTGCCAGCAGCTTTCGTGACAGGGGTAACTATGGCTACACCTTC. Its translation: CASSFRDRGNYGYTF.

The CDR3 region has the DNA TGTGCCAGCAGCCCGGCGGAGGGTACTCTACCTGGGGCCAACGTCCTGACTTTC. It is translated as CASSPAEGTLPGANVLTF. The chain couples TRBV7-9 to TRBJ2-6, with D possibly being TRBD2 (6 bases). CDR1 SEHNR and CDR2 FQNEAQ come from the germline V gene (reference sequence). Trimming left V 5 bases short and J 2 bases short, with 19 bases between. This CDR3 has 18 residues.

The genes are TRBV11-2 and TRBJ2-7; unclear D gene. The CDR3 contains 11 residues. The germline V gene has CDR1 SGHAT and CDR2 FQNNGV. V was pared by 6 bases and J by 7 bases, with 10 bases between. This CDR3 reads CASSSTREQYF. CDR3 DNA: TGTGCCAGCAGTTCTACGCGAGAGCAGTACTTC.

The chain employs TRBV18 and TRBJ1-2; no clear D gene. This CDR3 is 12 amino acids long. Germline V gene data show CDR1 as KGHSH and CDR2 as LQKENI. V gave up 6 bases and J gave up 8 bases, with 13 bases separating them. DNA for the CDR3: TGTGCCAGCTCCCCCTCGTCTGGCGGCTACACCTTC. Its translation: CASSPSSGGYTF.

The chain is built from TRBV30 and TRBJ2-1, with D perhaps matching TRBD1 (5 bases). Trimming stripped 2 bases from V and 8 bases from J, with 13 bases between. Germline CDR1 is GTSNPN and CDR2 is SVGIG (reference sequence). This CDR3 has 13 residues. As DNA, the CDR3 is TGTGCCTGGAGTCCCACAGGTAATGATGAGCAGTTCTTC. This sequence encodes CAWSPTGNDEQFF.